This T cell receptor (beta chain) was obtained from a study of shared clonotypes between healthy human individuals. Of note for this clone: What it binds is unknown.

Replicate sorted-subset PCRs were loaded with around 0.2 ug DNA, approximately 31,000 T cell genomes. Profiled with immunoSEQ multiplex PCR; TCRdb holds only in-frame clones, not every one. The sample lists hundreds of thousands of clones, 95% to 98% occurring once. The naive CD8 subset, CD45RO-negative cells positively selected for CCR7, excluded terminally differentiated effector memory CD45RA+ cells. Findings and limits, study-wide: Despite large depth, rarefaction showed incomplete sorted-subset sequencing. Non-shared clonotypes were found to have lower generation probabilities than the clonotypes that were shared by all four of the sorted-subset donors.

This clonotype was sampled from a young man in good health. The source material was naive CD8+ T cells sorted from blood.

Here the CDR3 DNA reads TGTGCCAGCAGTGAGTTGCAGGGGAGGCTAGAGACCCAGTACTTC. Translating it yields CASSELQGRLETQYF. The V call is TRBV2, the J call TRBJ2-5; D could derive from TRBD1 or TRBD2 (6 bases each). The CDR3 sequence is 15 residues long. Germline assignment: CDR1 SNHLY and CDR2 FYNNEI. V was shortened by 3 bases and J by 4 bases, with 15 bases between the two germline ends.